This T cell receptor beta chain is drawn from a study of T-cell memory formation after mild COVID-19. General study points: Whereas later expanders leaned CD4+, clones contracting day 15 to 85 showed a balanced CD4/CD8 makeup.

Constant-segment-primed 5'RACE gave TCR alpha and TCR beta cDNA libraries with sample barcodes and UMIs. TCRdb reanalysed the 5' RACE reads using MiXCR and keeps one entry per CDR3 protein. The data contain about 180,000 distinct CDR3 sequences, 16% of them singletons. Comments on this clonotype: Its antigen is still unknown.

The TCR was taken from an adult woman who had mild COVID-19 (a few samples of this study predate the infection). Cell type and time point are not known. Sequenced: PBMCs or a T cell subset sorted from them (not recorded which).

DNA of the CDR3: TGTGCCAGCAGGGGGGAAACCAATGAGCAGTTCTTC. Amino acid sequence: CASRGETNEQFF. The V gene is TRBV6-5, the J gene TRBJ2-1, with D perhaps TRBD1 or TRBD2 (5 bases each). V dropped 6 bases and J dropped 6 bases, with 9 bases sitting between them. The CDR3 spans 12 residues. The germline V gene encodes CDR1 MNHEY and CDR2 SVGAGI.